The sequence of this TCR beta chain was determined in a study of CD8+ T cells in alopecia areata. Looking at the study overall: For the treated group, dosing was oral tofacitinib at 5 to 10 mg twice daily. Study observations and caveats: Scalp lesions, especially in alopecia totalis/universalis, had higher clonality than normal scalp.

A note on this clone: Its antigen remains unidentified.

V shed 0 bases and J shed 7 bases, with 4 bases lying between them. Germline V gene data show CDR1 as MNHNS and CDR2 as SASEGT. This CDR3 comprises 12 residues. The treatment was: oral pan-JAK inhibitor, 5-10 mg twice daily. Following extraction, RNA underwent reverse transcription to cDNA, which served as the sequencing template. Assay: immunoSEQ multiplex PCR; the TCRdb copy retains only in-frame clones and omits some. The profile covers 180,000 or so clones, with roughly 50% appearing a single time and 11% taken by the ten largest. The clonotype was recovered from a human donor with alopecia areata. The chain links TRBV6-1 to TRBJ1-5; no clear D. The sample in question was CD8+ T cells sorted from blood, obtained at week 24, from a patient treated with tofacitinib. CDR3 loop: CASSEAEQPQHF. The CDR3 nucleotides read TGTGCCAGCAGTGAAGCAGAGCAGCCCCAGCATTTT.